These 22 T cell receptor beta chains were sequenced from one sample in a study of shared clonotypes between healthy human individuals. Here immunoSEQ multiplex PCR was the method, and the copy in TCRdb shows in-frame clones only, minus some. Of approximately 500,000 clones listed, 90% to 96% were seen once; the top ten hold about 0.064%. The sample taken for sequencing was naive CD4+ T cells sorted from blood. Subset indicated: CD45RA+ positively selected. These receptors were collected from a young woman in good health.

The CDR3 nucleotides read TGTGCCAGCAGTCCCGTAACTAATGAAAAACTGTTTTTT. This gives the protein CASSPVTNEKLFF. V is TRBV28 and J is TRBJ1-4; D uncertain. CDR3 size: 13 residues. The germline V gene encodes CDR1 MDHEN and CDR2 SYDVKM. V was clipped by 5 bases and J by 1 base, with 5 bases between them.

This clone was seen once. V is TRBV5-1 and J is TRBJ2-3, with D perhaps being TRBD1 or TRBD2 (5 bases each). In germline, CDR1 is SGHRS, CDR2 YFSETQ. This CDR3 is 17 amino acids long. Trimming cost V 4 bases and J 3 bases, with 21 bases left between them. The CDR3: CASSRGARDRVTDTQYF. Written as DNA, the CDR3 is TGCGCCAGCAGCCGAGGGGCCAGAGATCGGGTTACAGATACGCAGTATTTT.

DNA for the CDR3: TGCGCCAGCAGCATCGGACAGGGGGCGAGTGGTGAAAAACTGTTTTTT. It specifies CASSIGQGASGEKLFF. The rearrangement joins TRBV5-1 to TRBJ1-4; 11 nucleotides line up with TRBD1. Germline CDR1 is SGHRS and CDR2 is YFSETQ. Unmatched junction bases numbered 9, after V lost 4 bases and J lost 7 bases. This CDR3 contains 16 residues.

The V call is TRBV6-5, the J call TRBJ2-7, with 7 bases lining up with TRBD2. Trimming at V came to 6 bases and at J to 3 bases, leaving 5 bases not matched to a gene. Germline CDR1 reads MNHEY; CDR2 reads SVGAGI. The CDR3 sequence is 13 residues long. This CDR3 is CASRPPGGYEQYF. The DNA for the CDR3 is TGTGCCAGCAGGCCCCCGGGAGGCTACGAGCAGTACTTC.

This chain uses TRBV2 with TRBJ2-5, with D tentatively TRBD1 (6 bases). The J call may be wrong; the DNA end is better matched by TRBJ2-7. Germline lookup yields CDR1 SNHLY and CDR2 FYNNEI. The CDR3 has 15 amino acids. CDR3 in DNA: TGTGCCAGCAGGGACAGAGCAATCCTCTCCTACGAGCAGTACTTC. Its protein product is CASRDRAILSYEQYF.

This chain joins TRBV4-1 and TRBJ2-1; 13 nucleotides agree with TRBD2. Germline V gene lookup returns CDR1 MGHRA and CDR2 YSYEKL. V lost 6 bases to trimming and J lost 4 bases; unmatched junction nucleotides: 18. The CDR3 contains 20 residues. The chain's CDR3 is CASRRGLAGDNAVGYNEQFF. The CDR3 coding sequence is TGCGCCAGCAGGCGCGGACTAGCGGGAGATAACGCTGTGGGTTACAATGAGCAGTTCTTC.

This clone was seen once. The V and J genes are TRBV7-2 and TRBJ1-4; 8 bases map to TRBD1. CDR1 SGHTA and CDR2 FQGNSA come from the germline V gene. The CDR3 sequence is 15 residues long. J gave up 7 bases and V 5 bases, and 9 bases lay outside the gene matches. CDR3 coding DNA: TGTGCCAGCAGCCCGCGGACAGGGCTTAGTGAAAAACTGTTTTTT. Its translation is CASSPRTGLSEKLFF. The variable domain in full, completed from reference TRBV7-2 and TRBJ1-4, reads GAGVSQSPSNKVTEKGKDVELRCDPISGHTALYWYRQSLGQGLEFLIYFQGNSAPDKSGLPSDRFSAERTGGSVSTLTIQRTQQEDSAVYLCASSPRTGLSEKLFFGSGTQLSVL.

This clone was seen only once. V and J are TRBV28 and TRBJ1-4, with 7 positions matching TRBD1. V was clipped by 4 bases and J by 8 bases; unmatched bases: 10. The length of the CDR3 is 15 residues. The V gene's germline CDR1 is MDHEN and CDR2 SYDVKM. CDR3 in DNA: TGTGCCAGCAGTTCCACCTCAGGGGGTTGGGAAAAACTGTTTTTT. This translates into CASSSTSGGWEKLFF.

CDR3 coding DNA: TGTGCCAGCAGCTTCGGTGTTTCTCCGGATCAGCCCCAGCATTTT. Its protein product is CASSFGVSPDQPQHF. The chain employs TRBV7-9 and TRBJ1-5, with D unresolved. Germline lookup yields CDR1 SEHNR and CDR2 FQNEAQ (reference sequence). Trimming left V 3 bases short and J 5 bases short, with 14 bases between. The CDR3 runs to 15 residues.

V usage is TRBV7-9 and J usage is TRBJ1-2; D might be TRBD1 (6 bases). Germline assignment: CDR1 SEHNR and CDR2 FQNEAQ (reference sequence). V was cut by 4 bases and J by 8 bases, with 17 bases left in between. CDR3 length equals 14 residues. CDR3 DNA: TGTGCCAGCAGCTACGAGGGACACCCACGAGGCTACACCTTC. Translating it yields CASSYEGHPRGYTF.

The chain's CDR3 is CASSQGGTGPYEQYF. As DNA, the CDR3 is TGTGCCAGCTCCCAAGGGGGGACAGGCCCGTACGAGCAGTACTTC. The chain couples TRBV6-4 to TRBJ2-7, with TRBD1 matching over 8 bases. Germline V CDR1 and CDR2: MRHNA, SNTAGT. The J segment lost 4 bases and the V segment lost 8 bases, leaving 13 bases of the junction unmatched. The CDR3 runs 15 residues.

Turning to this clone: Its ends do not fully match the called genes, so a read error is possible. The chain joins TRBV30 to TRBJ2-3; D gene ambiguous. Germline CDR1 reads GTSNPN; CDR2 reads SVGIG (reference sequence). The CDR3 contains 11 residues. This chain's CDR3 is CAWTITNTQYF. DNA for the CDR3: TGTGCCTGGACAATCACAAATACGCAGTATTTT.

This clone was found once. The chain couples TRBV29-1 to TRBJ2-7, with D uncertain. The V gene lost 4 bases and the J gene lost 0 bases, with 7 bases spanning the gap. The CDR3 loop spans 12 amino acids. The V gene's germline CDR1 is SQVTM and CDR2 ANQGSEA. The CDR3 DNA reads TGCAGCGTTGTCTTACCCTCCTACGAGCAGTACTTC. Protein sequence: CSVVLPSYEQYF.

The chain is built from TRBV25-1 and TRBJ1-4, with a possible D match to TRBD1 (5 bases). Germline values: CDR1 MGHDK, CDR2 SYGVNS. The CDR3 is 14 residues long. The V end was cut by 7 bases, the J end by 7 bases, with 16 bases between. DNA for the CDR3: TGTGCCAGCACCCCGCGGGGGACGCGTGAAAAACTGTTTTTT. Translated, it gives CASTPRGTREKLFF.

The chain joins TRBV6-5 to TRBJ2-7, with 14 bases lining up with TRBD2. The V gene end was trimmed by 4 bases and the J gene end by 4 bases; junction bases not matched to a gene: 6. The CDR3 is made up of 16 amino acids. From germline, CDR1 is MNHEY and CDR2 SVGAGI. The CDR3 loop is CASSSTGTSGSYEQYF. CDR3 DNA: TGTGCCAGCAGTTCTACCGGGACTAGCGGGAGTTACGAGCAGTACTTC.

The CDR3 here is CASSQGLVETQYF. In DNA, the CDR3 is TGTGCCAGCTCCCAAGGACTAGTCGAGACCCAGTACTTC. The chain recombines TRBV18 with TRBJ2-5; 7 bases align to TRBD2. After removal of 6 bases from V and 5 bases from J, the junction contained 6 bases not matched to a gene. The CDR3 runs 13 residues. In germline, CDR1 is KGHSH, CDR2 LQKENI.

This chain uses TRBV6-1 with TRBJ2-7; D gene unclear. The V gene lost 1 base and the J gene lost 0 bases, with 10 bases spanning the gap. Germline CDR1 reads MNHNS; CDR2 reads SASEGT. The CDR3 totals 15 residues. The CDR3 sequence: CASSEGSYYSYEQYF. The CDR3 region has the DNA TGTGCCAGCAGTGAAGGTTCCTACTACTCCTACGAGCAGTACTTC.

The CDR3 reads CASTPIGGPASAFF. The CDR3 DNA follows: TGTGCCAGCACCCCCATCGGAGGGCCAGCGAGCGCTTTCTTT. J is TRBJ1-1 and V is TRBV28, with D hard to call. This CDR3 spans 14 amino acids. CDR1 MDHEN and CDR2 SYDVKM come from the germline V gene. V was trimmed by 7 bases and J by 11 bases, leaving 23 bases between them.

The V and J genes are TRBV5-1 and TRBJ2-7; 9 nucleotides line up with TRBD2. The CDR3 has 15 residues. Unmatched junction bases numbered 8, after V lost 0 bases and J lost 7 bases. Germline CDR1 and CDR2: SGHRS and YFSETQ. The CDR3 here is CASSLGSSGRGEQYF. The CDR3 region has the DNA TGCGCCAGCAGCTTGGGGAGTAGCGGGAGAGGGGAGCAGTACTTC. Variable domain in full (rest from reference TRBV5-1 and TRBJ2-7): KAGVTQTPRYLIKTRGQQVTLSCSPISGHRSVSWYQQTPGQGLQFLFEYFSETQRNKGNFPGRFSGRQFSNSRSEMNVSTLELGDSALYLCASSLGSSGRGEQYFGPGTRLTVT.

The chain is built from TRBV5-1 and TRBJ1-1; D is undetermined. Trimming took 3 bases from V and 1 from J, leaving 7 bases between them. CDR1 and CDR2 (germline): SGHRS, YFSETQ. The CDR3 loop spans 13 amino acids. The CDR3 DNA reads TGCGCCAGCAGCTCGGAGGGGAACACTGAAGCTTTCTTT. Protein product: CASSSEGNTEAFF.

The V and J genes are TRBV19 and TRBJ2-1; TRBD1 matches 12 bases. There are 15 residues in the CDR3. After removal of 2 bases from V and 8 bases from J, the junction contained 4 bases not matched to a gene. CDR1 and CDR2 from the germline V gene are LNHDA and SQIVND (reference sequence). The CDR3 bases are TGTGCCAGTAGTATATCGGGACAGGGGGCTCATGAGCAGTTCTTC. It yields the protein CASSISGQGAHEQFF.

V and J are TRBV28 and TRBJ2-7; 10 nucleotides agree with TRBD2. Trimming at V came to 3 bases and at J to 0 bases, leaving 5 bases not matched to a gene. This CDR3 has 16 residues. Germline CDR1 MDHEN, CDR2 SYDVKM. CDR3 region: CASSFSASGSSYEQYF. In nucleotides, the CDR3 is TGTGCCAGCAGTTTCTCTGCTAGCGGGAGCTCCTACGAGCAGTACTTC. The variable domain in full, completed from reference TRBV28 and TRBJ2-7, reads DVKVTQSSRYLVKRTGEKVFLECVQDMDHENMFWYRQDPGLGLRLIYFSYDVKMKEKGDIPEGYSVSREKKERFSLILESASTNQTSMYLCASSFSASGSSYEQYFGPGTRLTVT.